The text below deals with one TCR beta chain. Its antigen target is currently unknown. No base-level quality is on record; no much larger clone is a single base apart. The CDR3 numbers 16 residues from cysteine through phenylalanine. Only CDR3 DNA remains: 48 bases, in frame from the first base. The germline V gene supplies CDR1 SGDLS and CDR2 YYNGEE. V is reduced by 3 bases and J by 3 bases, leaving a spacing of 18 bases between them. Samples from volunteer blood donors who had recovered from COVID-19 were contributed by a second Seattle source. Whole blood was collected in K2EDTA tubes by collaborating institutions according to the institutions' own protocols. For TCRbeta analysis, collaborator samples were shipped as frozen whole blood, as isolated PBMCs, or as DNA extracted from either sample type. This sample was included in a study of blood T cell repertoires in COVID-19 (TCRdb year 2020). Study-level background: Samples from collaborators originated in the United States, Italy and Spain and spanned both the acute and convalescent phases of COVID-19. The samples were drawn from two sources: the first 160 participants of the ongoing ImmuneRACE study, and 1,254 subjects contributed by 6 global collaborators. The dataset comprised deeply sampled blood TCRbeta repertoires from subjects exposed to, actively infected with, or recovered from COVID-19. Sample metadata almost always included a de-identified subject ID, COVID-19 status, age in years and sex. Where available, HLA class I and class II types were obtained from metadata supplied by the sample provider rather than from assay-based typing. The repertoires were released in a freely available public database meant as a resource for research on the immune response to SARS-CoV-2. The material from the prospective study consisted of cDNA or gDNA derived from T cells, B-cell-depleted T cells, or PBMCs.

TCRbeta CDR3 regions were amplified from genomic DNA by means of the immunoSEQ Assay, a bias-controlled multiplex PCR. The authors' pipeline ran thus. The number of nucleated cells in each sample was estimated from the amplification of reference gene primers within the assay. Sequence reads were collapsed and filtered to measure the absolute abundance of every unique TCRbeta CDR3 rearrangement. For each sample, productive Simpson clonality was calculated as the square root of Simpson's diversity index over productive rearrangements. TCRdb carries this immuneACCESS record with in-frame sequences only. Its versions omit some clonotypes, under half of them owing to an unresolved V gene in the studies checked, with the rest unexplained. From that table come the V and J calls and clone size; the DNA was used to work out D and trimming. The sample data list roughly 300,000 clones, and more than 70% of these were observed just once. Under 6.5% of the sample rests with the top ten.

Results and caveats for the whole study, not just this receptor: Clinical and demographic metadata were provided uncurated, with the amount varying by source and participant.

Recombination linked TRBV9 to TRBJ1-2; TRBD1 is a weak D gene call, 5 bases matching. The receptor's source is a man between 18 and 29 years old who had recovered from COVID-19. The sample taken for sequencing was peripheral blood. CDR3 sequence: CASSDPQWEQDYGYTF. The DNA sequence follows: TGTGCCAGCAGCGATCCTCAATGGGAACAGGACTATGGCTACACCTTC.